This section outlines one T cell receptor beta chain sequence together with its context. Its antigen is not identified. The control group consisted of fewer than 25 healthy blood donors, whose median age was roughly 61 years (range about 20-70) and of whom over 50% were female. The data originate from a study of somatic mutations in cytotoxic T cells in rheumatoid arthritis. Germline CDR1 is SEHNR and CDR2 is FQNEAQ (reference sequence). The CDR3 runs to 15 residues. V was clipped by 1 base and J by 2 bases; unmatched bases: 1. Profiled with immunoSEQ multiplex PCR; TCRdb holds only in-frame clones, not every one. The sample holds about 25,000 clones; nearly 75% are singletons and the top ten take 9.9%. Study-level findings and limits: The largest CD8+ clone made up over 20% of CD8+ cells in about an eighth of the roughly 60 patients.

This receptor was taken from a woman under 30 in good health. Material for sequencing was CD8+ T cells sorted from blood. The rearrangement links TRBV7-9 to TRBJ2-1, with TRBD1 matching over 8 bases. CDR3 region: CASSLVQGAYNEQFF. CDR3 sequence (DNA): TGTGCCAGCAGCTTAGTACAGGGGGCCTACAATGAGCAGTTCTTC.